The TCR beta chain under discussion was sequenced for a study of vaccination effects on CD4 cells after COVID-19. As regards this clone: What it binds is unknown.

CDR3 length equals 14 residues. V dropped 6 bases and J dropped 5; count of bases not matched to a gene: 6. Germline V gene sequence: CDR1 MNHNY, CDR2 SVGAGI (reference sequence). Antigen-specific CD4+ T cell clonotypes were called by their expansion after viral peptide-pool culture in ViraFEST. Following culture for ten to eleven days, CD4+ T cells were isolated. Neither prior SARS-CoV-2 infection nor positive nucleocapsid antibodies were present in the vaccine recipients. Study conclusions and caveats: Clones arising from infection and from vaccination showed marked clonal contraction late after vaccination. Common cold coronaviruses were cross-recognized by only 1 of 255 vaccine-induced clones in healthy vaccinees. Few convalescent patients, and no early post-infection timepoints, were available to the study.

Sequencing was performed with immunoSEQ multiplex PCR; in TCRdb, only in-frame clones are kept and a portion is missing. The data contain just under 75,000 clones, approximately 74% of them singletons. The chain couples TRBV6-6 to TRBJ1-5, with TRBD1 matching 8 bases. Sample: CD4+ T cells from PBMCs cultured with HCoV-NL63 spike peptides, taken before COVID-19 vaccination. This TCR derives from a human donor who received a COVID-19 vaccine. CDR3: CASRRQGTDQPQHF. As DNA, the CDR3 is TGTGCCAGCAGGAGACAGGGGACGGATCAGCCCCAGCATTTT.